The 18 T cell receptor beta chains reported below all come from one sample, sequenced in a study of molecular identifiers for immune sequencing clone quantification. TCRdb ran MiXCR on the PCR reads and lists one entry per CDR3 protein. The data show about 640,000 distinct CDR3 sequences, 20% seen once. Material for sequencing was naive CD8+ T cells from blood, with Jurkat cell RNA spiked in. The subset is: FACS-sorted CD8+CD4-CCR7+CD45RA+ naive T cells. All receptors derive from a human donor in good health. Some libraries in this study had Jurkat cell RNA spiked in.

This clonotype came up many times. The rearrangement links TRBV4-3 to TRBJ2-6, with 8 bases that match TRBD1. Germline CDR1 reads LGHNA; CDR2 reads YSLEER. The length of the CDR3 is 19 residues. J was trimmed by 2 bases and V by 0 bases; bases with no gene match: 9. The CDR3 is CASSQDRAGGITGANVLTF. The CDR3 bases are TGCGCCAGCAGCCAAGATCGGGCAGGGGGCATCACTGGGGCCAACGTCCTGACTTTC.

In its sample, this clonotype was seen many times. The chain uses TRBV6-5 and TRBJ2-5; D possibly corresponds to TRBD2 (5 bases). CDR3 length equals 14 residues. The V end lost 4 bases, the J end lost 2 bases, and 11 bases lay between the germline ends. Germline loops: CDR1 MNHEY, CDR2 SVGAGI. CDR3 sequence: CASSSRGMQETQYF. As DNA, the CDR3 is TGTGCCAGCAGTTCCCGAGGGATGCAAGAGACCCAGTACTTC.

This clonotype was detected many times. The genes are TRBV20-1 and TRBJ1-4; the D gene is possibly TRBD1 (5 bases). The V end lost 2 bases, the J end lost 5 bases, and 9 bases lay between the germline ends. The CDR3 runs 13 residues. From germline, CDR1 is DFQATT and CDR2 SNEGSKA (reference sequence). Here the CDR3 reads CSARTGLNEKLFF. Here the CDR3 DNA reads TGCAGTGCTAGAACAGGTCTCAATGAAAAACTGTTTTTT.

For this clonotype: A much larger clonotype is one base distant, so this may be a read error. The chain joins TRBV5-3 to TRBJ1-2, with 7 bases matching TRBD1. TRBV5-3 is an open reading frame, and its role is uncertain. This CDR3 is 14 amino acids long. After removal of 8 bases from V and 8 bases from J, the junction contained 15 bases not matched to a gene. The CDR3: CASISGGTAQGYTF. The CDR3, as DNA: TGTGCCAGCATCTCCGGCGGGACAGCCCAGGGCTACACCTTC.

For this clonotype: Relative to the germline gene, one junction end is altered; a read error may explain this. The CDR3 DNA reads as TGTGCCAGCAGCTTCGGACTAGCGGGAGGGCCGGATAATGAGCAGTCCTTC. Amino acids: CASSFGLAGGPDNEQSF. The chain joins TRBV9 to TRBJ2-1, with 15 positions matching TRBD2. CDR3 length: 17 amino acids. Germline CDR1 reads SGDLS; CDR2 reads YYNGEE.

In this sample, this clonotype turned up many times. The rearrangement joins TRBV5-1 to TRBJ1-1; D call uncertain. This CDR3 is built from 14 residues. V lost 0 bases, J lost 10 bases, and 16 bases lay in between. Germline CDR1 and CDR2: SGHRS and YFSETQ. Written as DNA, the CDR3 is TGCGCCAGCAGCTTGGTGGTCAGCCTTCCCTTAGCTTTCTTT. Its translation is CASSLVVSLPLAFF.

This clonotype has a count of ten or more. The CDR3 spells CASSKDRAGTQNTQYF. DNA for the CDR3: TGTGCCAGCAGCAAGGACAGGGCGGGCACACAAAATACGCAGTATTTT. This chain uses TRBV7-2 with TRBJ2-3; 8 bases line up with TRBD1. The CDR3 spans 16 residues. Germline-derived CDR1 and CDR2 are SGHTA and FQGNSA. Trimming took 5 bases from V and 7 from J; bases not matched to a gene: 14.

V is TRBV19 and J is TRBJ1-5; D ambiguous. Germline CDR1 and CDR2: LNHDA and SQIVND (reference sequence). The V gene lost 6 bases and the J gene lost 0 bases, with 9 bases spanning the gap. The CDR3 length is 14 residues. CDR3 in amino acids: CASRTLHSNQPQHF. The CDR3 coding sequence is TGTGCCAGTAGGACGTTGCATAGCAATCAGCCCCAGCATTTT.

This clonotype has at least ten counts. V and J are TRBV7-2 and TRBJ2-5, with 9 bases lining up with TRBD2. The CDR3 loop spans 15 amino acids. The V gene's germline CDR1 is SGHTA and CDR2 FQGNSA. Trimming removed 5 bases from V and 2 bases from J; junction bases left unmatched: 6. This CDR3 is CASSLRGLAQETQYF. The CDR3 nucleotides read TGTGCCAGCAGCCTGAGGGGACTAGCACAAGAGACCCAGTACTTC.

This clonotype was observed at least ten times. The chain couples TRBV7-2 to TRBJ2-1; 8 bases are shared with TRBD2. Germline assignment: CDR1 SGHTA and CDR2 FQGNSA. The CDR3 is 17 amino acids. The J segment lost 5 bases and the V segment lost 2 bases, leaving 11 bases of the junction unmatched. The CDR3 coding sequence is TGTGCCAGCAGCTTACCCCTCATAGCGGGAAGTGACAATGAGCAGTTCTTC. Protein sequence: CASSLPLIAGSDNEQFF.

This clonotype was seen only a few times. The chain is built from TRBV28 and TRBJ1-1; no clear D. Germline V gene data show CDR1 as MDHEN and CDR2 as SYDVKM. Trimming cost V 2 bases and J 1 base, with 20 bases left between them. This CDR3 has 18 amino acids. The CDR3 protein is CASSLESFRPGPNTEAFF. CDR3 coding DNA: TGTGCCAGCAGTTTAGAGAGTTTCCGTCCGGGCCCGAACACTGAAGCTTTCTTT.

This clonotype was observed many times. The genes are TRBV4-3 and TRBJ1-1, with D unresolved. V was clipped by 1 base and J by 0 bases, with 6 bases between them. The CDR3 spans 14 residues. Germline V gene lookup returns CDR1 LGHNA and CDR2 YSLEER. CDR3 region: CASSQATMNTEAFF. CDR3 DNA sequence: TGCGCCAGCAGCCAAGCCACCATGAACACTGAAGCTTTCTTT.

The sample holds many counts of this clonotype. This sequence joins TRBV2 and TRBJ2-3; D is possibly TRBD1 (6 bases). Germline V gives CDR1 SNHLY, CDR2 FYNNEI. Trimming removed 7 bases from V and 6 bases from J, with 26 bases in between. The CDR3 has 17 residues. The CDR3 spells CASIPGPPQGLGDTQYF. The CDR3, as DNA: TGTGCCAGCATCCCCGGTCCCCCACAGGGATTGGGGGATACGCAGTATTTT.

This clonotype was observed a handful of times. The chain couples TRBV5-4 to TRBJ1-4; 7 bases match TRBD1. CDR3 length equals 14 residues. V lost 4 bases and J lost 7; bases outside the gene matches: 7. Germline V gives CDR1 SGHNT, CDR2 YYREEE (reference sequence). The CDR3 sequence is CASSPMGQTEKLFF. Written as DNA, the CDR3 is TGTGCCAGCAGCCCAATGGGACAGACTGAAAAACTGTTTTTT.

Turning to this clonotype: Just one base apart from a much larger clone, this may be a read error. The chain links TRBV28 to TRBJ2-3, with D possibly TRBD2 on 5 matching bases. CDR1 and CDR2 from the germline V gene are MDHEN and SYDVKM. The CDR3 contains 16 residues. Trimming took 2 bases from V and 11 from J, leaving 23 bases between them. CDR3 sequence: CASSLPVGSGHWLQYF. DNA for the CDR3: TGTGCCAGCAGTTTACCGGTGGGAAGCGGCCATTGGTTGCAGTATTTT.

A few counts support this clonotype. The chain joins TRBV7-2 to TRBJ2-1; possibly TRBD1 for D (6 bases). The CDR3 runs to 16 residues. The V gene lost 5 bases and the J gene lost 5 bases, with 19 bases spanning the gap. The germline gives CDR1 SGHTA, CDR2 FQGNSA. This CDR3 is CASSPGAGWSHNEQFF. The CDR3 DNA is TGTGCCAGCAGCCCAGGGGCGGGTTGGTCACACAATGAGCAGTTCTTC.

The sample holds many counts of this clonotype. The genes are TRBV6-6 and TRBJ2-5; D call uncertain. Germline V gene lookup returns CDR1 MNHNY and CDR2 SVGAGI (reference sequence). The CDR3 has 15 residues. With 0 bases removed from V and 2 bases from J, the gap between germline ends came to 10 bases. CDR3 DNA: TGTGCCAGCAGTTACTCGGGCGGAACGCAAGAGACCCAGTACTTC. This sequence encodes CASSYSGGTQETQYF.

As for this clonotype: The DNA is left out, because the CDR3 cannot be placed on it with certainty; the CDR3 is given as TCRdb lists it. This sequence joins TRBV7-5 and TRBJ2-7; TRBD1, the table's D call, lacks a check against the DNA. TRBV7-5 is termed a pseudogene. The CDR3 is 18 amino acids in total, end residues counted. CDR3: CISVPEALPQTRYYEQYF.